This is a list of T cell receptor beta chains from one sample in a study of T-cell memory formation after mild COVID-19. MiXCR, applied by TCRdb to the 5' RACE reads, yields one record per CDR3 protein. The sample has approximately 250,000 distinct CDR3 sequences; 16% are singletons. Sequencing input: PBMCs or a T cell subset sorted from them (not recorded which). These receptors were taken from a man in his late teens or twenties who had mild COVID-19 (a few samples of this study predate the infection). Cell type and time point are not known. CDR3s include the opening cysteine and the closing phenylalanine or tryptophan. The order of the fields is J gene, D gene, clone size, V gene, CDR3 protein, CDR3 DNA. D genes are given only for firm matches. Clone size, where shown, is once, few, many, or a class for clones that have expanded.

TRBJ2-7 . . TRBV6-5 CASSYGPSSPYEQYF TGTGCCAGCAGTTACGGCCCCTCCTCCCCCTACGAGCAGTACTTC
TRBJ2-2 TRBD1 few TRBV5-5 CASSTPAGGSNTGELFF TGTGCCAGCAGCACGCCCGCAGGGGGCTCGAACACCGGGGAGCTGTTTTTT
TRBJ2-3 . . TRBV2 CASSGWGPDTQYF TGTGCCAGCAGTGGGTGGGGTCCAGATACGCAGTATTTT
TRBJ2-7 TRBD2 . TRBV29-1 CSVEEPLAGGREQYF TGCAGCGTTGAAGAGCCCCTAGCGGGGGGGCGCGAGCAGTACTTC
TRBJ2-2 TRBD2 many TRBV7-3 CASSLSSGTNTGELFF TGTGCCAGCAGCTTGTCTAGCGGAACGAACACCGGGGAGCTGTTTTTT
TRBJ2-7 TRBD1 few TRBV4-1 CASSHPGQGIYEQYF TGCGCCAGCAGCCATCCCGGACAGGGGATCTACGAGCAGTACTTC
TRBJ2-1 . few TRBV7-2 CASSSGLLGNEQFF TGTGCCAGCAGCTCCGGACTGTTAGGCAATGAGCAGTTCTTC
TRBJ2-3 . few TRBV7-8 CASSLQARSTDTQYF TGTGCCAGCAGCTTGCAAGCGCGGAGCACAGATACGCAGTATTTT
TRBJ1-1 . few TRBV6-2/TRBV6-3 CASSRRQSMNTEAFF TGTGCCAGCAGCAGAAGACAGTCAATGAACACTGAAGCTTTCTTT
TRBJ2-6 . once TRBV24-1 CATSLTGANVLTF TGTGCCACCAGTCTGACTGGGGCCAACGTCCTGACTTTC
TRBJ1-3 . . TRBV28 CASRLTGSLGGSAIYF TGTGCCAGCAGACTGACCGGGAGCCTTGGGGGAAGCGCCATATATTTT
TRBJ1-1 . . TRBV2 CASTFKNTEAFF TGTGCCAGCACCTTTAAGAACACTGAAGCTTTCTTT
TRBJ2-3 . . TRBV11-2 CASSPLSTPSTDTQYF TGTGCCAGCAGCCCACTGAGCACCCCTAGCACAGATACGCAGTATTTT
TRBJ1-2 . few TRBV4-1 CASSQPSRGAYGYTF TGCGCCAGCAGCCAACCGTCCAGGGGAGCCTATGGCTACACCTTC
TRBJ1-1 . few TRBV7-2 CASSLVVLNTEAFF TGTGCCAGCAGCTTAGTAGTGCTGAACACTGAAGCTTTCTTT
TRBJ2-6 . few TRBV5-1 CASSERSGANVLTF TGCGCCAGCAGTGAGAGGTCTGGGGCCAACGTCCTGACTTTC
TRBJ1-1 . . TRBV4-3 CASSHPGTPNTEAFF TGCGCCAGCAGCCACCCCGGGACTCCGAACACTGAAGCTTTCTTT
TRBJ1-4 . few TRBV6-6 CASTIGGALFNEKLFF TGTGCCAGCACCATAGGAGGGGCGCTCTTTAATGAAAAACTGTTTTTT
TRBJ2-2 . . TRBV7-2 CASSLGPQAWELFF TGTGCCAGCAGCCTGGGGCCGCAAGCCTGGGAGCTGTTTTTT
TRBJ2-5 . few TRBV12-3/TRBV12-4 CASSPTTQETQYF TGTGCCAGCAGCCCGACAACGCAGGAGACCCAGTACTTC
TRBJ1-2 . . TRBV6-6 CASSPRIGYTF TGTGCCAGCAGTCCCCGGATTGGCTACACCTTC